The clone carrying this TCR beta chain was detected only a few times. Its antigen is unidentified. Hyperthyroidism cases were recent diagnoses of under 2 months' duration in people aged 18 to 65. No donor had other autoimmune disease, uncontrolled infection, pregnancy or lactation. This entry comes from a study of Graves' ophthalmopathy and Graves' hyperthyroidism. Findings of the study overall: A 13-signature model separated ophthalmopathy from stable hyperthyroidism, around 88% sensitivity, 75% to 84% specificity. Most expanded thyroid clonotypes above 0.001 frequency also appeared in blood.

Germline lookup yields CDR1 SNHLY and CDR2 FYNNEI. Trimming shortened V by 6 bases and J by 4 bases, and 7 bases separated the two germline ends. CDR3 size: 11 residues. RNA transcripts provided the template for amplifying TCR beta CDR3 regions. HTBI-primed RT-PCR formed the first round, and a multiplex PCR formed the second. TCRdb ran MiXCR on the multiplex PCR reads and lists one entry per CDR3 protein. The data contain around 1,000,000 distinct CDR3 sequences, 35% to 40% of them singletons. Sequenced: peripheral blood or thyroid tissue (not recorded which). This clonotype originated in an adult man with Graves' hyperthyroidism. This rearrangement joins TRBV2 to TRBJ2-7; D unclear. The CDR3 reads CASRPEYEQYF. In nucleotides, the CDR3 is TGTGCCAGCAGACCAGAGTACGAGCAGTACTTC.